This TCR beta chain is from a study of graft-versus-host responses after intestinal transplantation. About the study: Every recipient underwent anti-thymocyte globulin induction, then tacrolimus and steroids for about three years.

Overall study results and limits: Recipient-marrow GvH clones were detected, some having first appeared in ileum or blood. Peak circulating GvH clone levels were associated with early post-transplant HvG declines. Elevated graft-versus-host to host-versus-graft clonal ratios in allografts were recorded for patients with graft-donor T cell macrochimerism.

CDR3 length: 14 residues. Trimming cost V 10 bases and J 3 bases; bases outside gene matches: 9. Per germline, CDR1 SGHDN and CDR2 FVKESK. For this clone: Its antigen remains unidentified.

Clones were read by immunoSEQ multiplex PCR, and TCRdb kept only the in-frame ones, dropping some. The sample contains 70,000 or so clones, 84% of which appear only once. The source was unstimulated CD4+ T cells sorted from spleen or lymph node cells, collected before transplant. The TCR sequence derives from a human donor who was the organ donor for an intestinal transplant. V and J are TRBV14 and TRBJ2-3; 8 bases agree with TRBD1. CDR3 sequence reads: CATSRTGTTDTQYF. The CDR3 nucleotides read TGTGCCACCTCTCGGACAGGGACGACAGATACGCAGTATTTT.